Below, 30 T cell receptor beta chains from the same sample are listed, as sequenced in a study of CD8 T cells in ankylosing spondylitis. TCRdb reprocessed the 5' RACE reads via MiXCR and lists one record per CDR3 protein. This table holds just over 350,000 distinct CDR3 sequences, more than 20% found once. Sequenced: blood, either unsorted or a sorted T cell fraction (not recorded which). These TCRs come from a male donor with ankylosing spondylitis or in good health (not recorded which).

This clonotype was counted ten times or more. The gene calls are TRBV12-3 or TRBV12-4 and TRBJ2-1, with D possibly called TRBD1 or TRBD2 (5 bases each). Deletions cut 1 base from V and 1 base from J, with 5 bases between. This CDR3 is 14 amino acids long. The CDR3 sequence: CASSLGGSYNEQFF. As DNA, the CDR3 is TGTGCCAGCAGTTTAGGGGGGTCCTACAATGAGCAGTTCTTC.

This clonotype was seen many times. The chain employs TRBV4-1 and TRBJ1-5; D is unresolved. The CDR3 loop spans 13 amino acids. Between the trimmed V and J ends, which lost 0 bases and 6 bases, there was a span of 6 bases. In germline, CDR1 is MGHRA, CDR2 YSYEKL. CDR3 protein: CASSQDRTQPQHF. Here the CDR3 DNA reads TGCGCCAGCAGCCAAGACAGGACTCAGCCCCAGCATTTT.

This clonotype was seen only a few times. This rearrangement joins TRBV7-9 to TRBJ2-2; D gene ambiguous. Germline CDR1 reads SEHNR; CDR2 reads FQNEAQ (reference sequence). The CDR3 length is 14 residues. With 0 bases removed from V and 3 bases from J, the gap between germline ends came to 5 bases. The CDR3 DNA sequence: TGTGCCAGCAGCTTAGCGTTTGACACCGGGGAGCTGTTTTTT. Its protein product is CASSLAFDTGELFF. Full variable domain (rest looked up from reference TRBV7-9 and TRBJ2-2): DTGVSQNPRHKITKRGQNVTFRCDPISEHNRLYWYRQTLGQGPEFLTYFQNEAQLEKSRLLSDRFSAERPKGSFSTLEIQRTEQGDSAMYLCASSLAFDTGELFFGEGSRLTVL.

This chain joins TRBV7-8 and TRBJ2-2; D gene unclear. V lost 5 bases, J lost 0 bases, and 13 bases lay in between. The CDR3 totals 16 residues. The V gene's germline CDR1 is SGHVS and CDR2 FQNEAQ. The DNA of the CDR3 is TGTGCCAGCAGCCTTGAAACGGGCCCGAACACCGGGGAGCTGTTTTTT. It is translated as CASSLETGPNTGELFF.

This clonotype was seen more than once but under ten times. The V gene is TRBV13, the J gene TRBJ2-3, with TRBD1 matching 11 bases. The V and J ends lost 7 bases and 4 bases, in that order; junction bases with no gene match: 4. CDR1 and CDR2 (germline): PRHDT, FYEKMQ (reference sequence). The CDR3 has 14 amino acids. Written as DNA, the CDR3 is TGTGCCAGCACCGGACAGGGGGCCGCAGATACGCAGTATTTT. Its protein product is CASTGQGAADTQYF.

This clonotype was observed a handful of times. The chain is built from TRBV7-8 and TRBJ2-1; tentatively, D is TRBD2 (5 bases). Trimming took 5 bases from V and 4 from J, leaving 18 bases between them. Germline-derived CDR1 and CDR2 are SGHVS and FQNEAQ. The CDR3 contains 16 residues. The CDR3 nucleotides are TGTGCCAGCAGCCCCCGGTCGGCTAGGGAGTACAATGAGCAGTTCTTC. This translates into CASSPRSAREYNEQFF.

This clonotype turned up a few times. The chain couples TRBV27 to TRBJ2-7; D unresolved. There are 15 residues in the CDR3. V was shortened by 2 bases and J by 1 base, with 12 bases between the two germline ends. The germline gives CDR1 MNHEY, CDR2 SMNVEV (reference sequence). CDR3 in DNA: TGTGCCAGCAGTTTAAAGGGCCACTCATCCTACGAGCAGTACTTC. The encoded protein is CASSLKGHSSYEQYF.

This clonotype has at least ten counts. The genes are TRBV29-1 and TRBJ1-2; unclear D gene. CDR1 and CDR2 from the germline V gene are SQVTM and ANQGSEA. Trimming removed 0 bases at V and 4 bases at J, with 12 bases between. The CDR3 extends over 14 amino acids. CDR3 in amino acids: CSVEDWTGLYGYTF. The CDR3 DNA is TGCAGCGTTGAAGATTGGACGGGCCTCTATGGCTACACCTTC.

This clonotype was picked up a small number of times. The chain recombines TRBV11-2 with TRBJ2-7; TRBD2 matches at 11 bases. After removal of 5 bases from V and 1 base from J, the junction contained 10 bases not matched to a gene. The CDR3 has 17 residues. Germline CDR1 SGHAT, CDR2 FQNNGV. CDR3 bases: TGTGCCAGCAGCGGAACGCCGGGACTAGCGGTTTCCTACGAGCAGTACTTC. This sequence encodes CASSGTPGLAVSYEQYF.

CDR3: CSVRGSGGTYEQYF. CDR3 DNA: TGCAGCGTCCGAGGGAGCGGGGGGACCTACGAGCAGTACTTC. The chain joins TRBV29-1 to TRBJ2-7; 9 bases are shared with TRBD2. The CDR3 consists of 14 residues. With V trimmed by 6 bases and J by 2 bases, 8 bases remained unmatched. Germline-derived CDR1 and CDR2 are SQVTM and ANQGSEA.

The CDR3 DNA is TGCGCCAGCAGCCACGCCCAGAACACAGATACGCAGTATTTT. Its protein product is CASSHAQNTDTQYF. The chain uses TRBV4-1 and TRBJ2-3; D unclear. V lost 3 bases and J 2 bases, leaving 9 bases between the germline ends. Germline V gene data show CDR1 as MGHRA and CDR2 as YSYEKL. The CDR3 is made up of 14 amino acids.

This clonotype appeared a few times. This chain uses TRBV4-1 with TRBJ2-7; D remains unclear. The CDR3 has 13 amino acids. The V gene lost 0 bases and the J gene lost 6 bases, with 9 bases spanning the gap. The germline gives CDR1 MGHRA, CDR2 YSYEKL. In DNA form, the CDR3 reads TGCGCCAGCAGCCAAGAAGAGGCGGTCGAGCAGTACTTC. Its translation: CASSQEEAVEQYF.

The V call is TRBV27, the J call TRBJ2-7; D ambiguous. The CDR3 contains 14 residues. Germline-derived CDR1 and CDR2 are MNHEY and SMNVEV (reference sequence). V lost 4 bases, J lost 3 bases, and 13 bases lay in between. CDR3 DNA sequence: TGTGCCAGCAGTTCTCGAACCGGACGCTACGAGCAGTACTTC. The encoded protein is CASSSRTGRYEQYF.

This sequence joins TRBV29-1 and TRBJ2-2, with TRBD1 identical over 11 bases. Germline V CDR1 and CDR2: SQVTM, ANQGSEA. The length of the CDR3 is 14 residues. With 6 bases clipped from V and 7 bases from J, the junction kept 7 bases outside the gene matches. CDR3 in amino acids: CSVGDRGIGGELFF. The CDR3 DNA reads as TGCAGCGTGGGGGACAGGGGGATTGGCGGGGAGCTGTTTTTT.

This chain joins TRBV6-6 and TRBJ2-1; unclear D gene. This CDR3 spans 13 amino acids. The germline V gene encodes CDR1 MNHNY and CDR2 SVGAGI (reference sequence). The V end was cut by 2 bases, the J end by 9 bases, with 11 bases between. Here the CDR3 DNA reads TGTGCCAGCAGTTACCCTCTCTTGGGTGAGCAGTTCTTC. It encodes CASSYPLLGEQFF.

The chain joins TRBV20-1 to TRBJ2-7; D gene unclear. The CDR3 is 15 amino acids. The germline V and J ends were trimmed by 0 bases and 2 bases, with 14 bases remaining between them. Germline V gene lookup returns CDR1 DFQATT and CDR2 SNEGSKA (reference sequence). The DNA of the CDR3 is TGCAGTGCTAGAGATTTCCCGGCATCTACCTACGAGCAGTACTTC. This encodes CSARDFPASTYEQYF.

This clonotype was seen more than once but under ten times. The chain is built from TRBV7-9 and TRBJ2-2; D is undetermined. V lost 4 bases and J lost 13, with 13 bases in between. CDR3 length: 12 residues. Germline assignment: CDR1 SEHNR and CDR2 FQNEAQ (reference sequence). In nucleotides, the CDR3 is TGTGCCAGCAGCTCATACACCATAGGGCTGTTTTTT. Amino acid sequence: CASSSYTIGLFF. Complete variable domain (other parts from reference TRBV7-9 and TRBJ2-2): DTGVSQNPRHKITKRGQNVTFRCDPISEHNRLYWYRQTLGQGPEFLTYFQNEAQLEKSRLLSDRFSAERPKGSFSTLEIQRTEQGDSAMYLCASSSYTIGLFFGEGSRLTVL.

This clonotype was seen ten or more times. The chain couples TRBV24-1 to TRBJ1-5, with D maybe TRBD1 (5 bases). CDR3 length: 14 residues. Between the trimmed V and J ends, which lost 12 bases and 1 base, there was a span of 15 bases. CDR1 is KGHDR, CDR2 SFDVKD, per germline. This CDR3 reads CADPDSPSNQPQHF. The CDR3, as DNA: TGTGCCGATCCCGACAGTCCGAGCAATCAGCCCCAGCATTTT.

This clonotype was detected a few times. This sequence joins TRBV11-2 and TRBJ2-5; 8 bases align to TRBD1. The germline V gene encodes CDR1 SGHAT and CDR2 FQNNGV. This CDR3 has 15 amino acids. Trimming at V came to 3 bases and at J to 2 bases, leaving 5 bases not matched to a gene. The CDR3 bases are TGTGCCAGCAGCTTGGGACAGGCCTCACAAGAGACCCAGTACTTC. This translates into CASSLGQASQETQYF.

This sequence joins TRBV7-8 and TRBJ2-1; possibly TRBD2 for D (5 bases). The CDR3 runs 16 residues. CDR1 is SGHVS and CDR2 is FQNEAQ in the germline V gene. V gave up 0 bases and J gave up 7 bases, with 16 bases separating them. The CDR3 sequence is CASSLATRIGGNEQFF. CDR3 sequence (DNA): TGTGCCAGCAGCTTAGCGACCCGAATAGGAGGTAATGAGCAGTTCTTC.

This clonotype came up a few times. This sequence joins TRBV5-4 and TRBJ2-1, with TRBD1 matching over 9 bases. Germline lookup yields CDR1 SGHNT and CDR2 YYREEE (reference sequence). The J segment lost 5 bases and the V segment lost 7 bases, leaving 7 bases of the junction unmatched. This CDR3 is built from 14 residues. The CDR3 spells CASCRDRVNNEQFF. CDR3 bases: TGTGCCAGCTGTCGGGACAGGGTGAACAATGAGCAGTTCTTC.

This clonotype was seen more than once but under ten times. The V and J genes are TRBV4-1 and TRBJ1-1; possible D gene TRBD1, 5 bases. The CDR3 consists of 16 residues. V was clipped by 0 bases and J by 6 bases, with 17 bases between them. CDR1 is MGHRA, CDR2 YSYEKL, per germline. The chain's CDR3 is CASSQDQSPGGPEAFF. The CDR3, as DNA: TGCGCCAGCAGCCAAGATCAAAGCCCTGGGGGTCCTGAAGCTTTCTTT.

This clonotype was observed a few times. The chain is built from TRBV4-1 and TRBJ2-7, with D possibly matching TRBD1 (5 bases). V gave up 1 base and J gave up 5 bases, with 12 bases separating them. From germline, CDR1 is MGHRA and CDR2 YSYEKL. The CDR3 extends over 14 amino acids. CDR3: CASSQGAGRNEQYF. The CDR3 DNA reads as TGCGCCAGCAGCCAAGGTGCAGGGCGAAACGAGCAGTACTTC.

The gene calls are TRBV19 and TRBJ2-5; D gene ambiguous. Germline V gene lookup returns CDR1 LNHDA and CDR2 SQIVND (reference sequence). V lost 11 bases, J lost 1 base, and 8 bases lay in between. The CDR3 contains 11 residues. This CDR3 is CACSTQETQYF. CDR3 nucleotides: TGTGCCTGCAGTACCCAAGAGACCCAGTACTTC.

This clonotype appeared a few times. This chain links TRBV4-2 with TRBJ2-1, with unresolved D. Germline V CDR1 and CDR2: LGHNA, YNFKEQ. Trimming stripped 7 bases from V and 0 bases from J, with 13 bases between. The CDR3 is 15 amino acids. The CDR3 sequence is CASTPLKNSYNEQFF. The CDR3 nucleotides read TGTGCCAGCACTCCCCTCAAGAACTCCTACAATGAGCAGTTCTTC.

The chain recombines TRBV12-3 or TRBV12-4 with TRBJ2-3; 10 bases fit TRBD2. The CDR3 is 15 amino acids. V gave up 6 bases and J gave up 1 base; unmatched junction bases: 4. The CDR3 is CASRPLAGGTDTQYF. The CDR3 nucleotides read TGTGCCAGCAGGCCCCTAGCGGGGGGCACAGATACGCAGTATTTT.

This clonotype was detected only a few times. The rearrangement joins TRBV28 to TRBJ2-7; perhaps TRBD1 as D (7 bases). The CDR3 sequence is 14 residues long. The V and J ends lost 8 bases and 2 bases respectively, with 16 bases between them. In germline, CDR1 is MDHEN, CDR2 SYDVKM. The CDR3 here is CASSSRGAPYEQYF. The DNA of the CDR3 is TGTGCCAGCTCTTCCAGGGGGGCCCCCTACGAGCAGTACTTC.

Only a few counts were recorded for this clonotype. The chain uses TRBV27 and TRBJ2-7; 8 bases agree with TRBD1. The J segment lost 3 bases and the V segment lost 5 bases, leaving 9 bases of the junction unmatched. Germline V gene lookup returns CDR1 MNHEY and CDR2 SMNVEV (reference sequence). CDR3 length: 15 residues. The CDR3 reads CASSPKPGQVYEQYF. CDR3 bases: TGTGCCAGCAGTCCTAAACCGGGACAGGTCTACGAGCAGTACTTC.

V and J are TRBV29-1 and TRBJ2-7; 10 nucleotides align to TRBD1. This CDR3 has 15 amino acids. V trimming: 6 bases; J trimming: 3 bases; junction bases outside the gene matches: 11. In germline, CDR1 is SQVTM, CDR2 ANQGSEA. The CDR3 DNA is TGCAGCGTCGTATACGGGACAGGGGATGTCTACGAGCAGTACTTC. Protein sequence: CSVVYGTGDVYEQYF.

This clonotype was seen a few times. This rearrangement joins TRBV12-3 or TRBV12-4 to TRBJ2-2, with D uncertain. The CDR3 loop spans 13 amino acids. Trimming pared 10 bases from V and 6 bases from J, leaving 15 bases between. The CDR3 sequence is CATRPGPPGELFF. The CDR3 DNA reads TGTGCCACCCGTCCCGGGCCTCCCGGGGAGCTGTTTTTT.